This T cell receptor (beta chain) stems from a study of T-cell memory formation after mild COVID-19. Study details: The study found TCR clusters largely donor specific.

This clonotype was found a few times. No antigen is known for it. The study, taken as a whole, reports: Pre-infection memory already had some responding clones, implying cross-reactive memory joined. Contracting clones, day 15 to 85, had balanced CD4/CD8, and later expanders favored CD4+.

TCRdb called the 5' RACE reads again in MiXCR, with one record for every CDR3 protein. The data hold under 250,000 distinct CDR3 sequences, with over 15% observed a single time. Material: PBMCs or a T cell subset sorted from them (not recorded which). The receptor's source is an adult woman who had mild COVID-19 (a few samples of this study predate the infection). Cell type and time point are not known.

The CDR3 protein is CASSERQRSGYTF. In DNA, the CDR3 is TGTGCCAGCAGTGAGAGGCAGAGAAGCGGCTACACCTTC. The V gene is TRBV6-1, the J gene TRBJ1-2; D gene uncertain. The CDR3 is 13 amino acids. Germline-derived CDR1 and CDR2 are MNHNS and SASEGT. Trimming removed 3 bases from V and 8 bases from J, with 13 bases in between.